This T cell receptor (beta chain) was sequenced for a study of T-cell memory formation after mild COVID-19. V shed 3 bases and J 7 bases; nucleotides not matched to a gene: 7. The CDR3 spans 14 residues. 5'RACE primed from the constant segment yielded TCR alpha and TCR beta cDNA libraries bearing sample barcodes and UMIs. In TCRdb, the 5' RACE reads were re-called with MiXCR into one record per CDR3 protein. The profile covers under 450,000 distinct CDR3 sequences, with 20% to 25% appearing a single time and over 20% taken by the ten largest. Study-wide results and caveats: CD4+ bias marked clones expanding day 15 to 37, unlike balanced contracting clones. CD8+ contracting clones occupied EMRA, while CD4+ ones occupied mainly CM and EM. In pre-infection memory, a portion of responding clones appeared, which suggested that cross-reactive memory joined.

This clonotype has only a few counts. As yet, its antigen is unknown. The source is a man aged 18 to 30 who had mild COVID-19 (a few samples of this study predate the infection). Cell type and time point are not known. Material for sequencing was PBMCs or a T cell subset sorted from them (not recorded which). The chain has TRBV12-3 or TRBV12-4 and TRBJ1-2, with 8 bases lining up with TRBD1. The CDR3 here is CASSFDRGLTGYTF. CDR3 sequence (DNA): TGTGCCAGCAGTTTTGACAGGGGCCTGACTGGCTACACCTTC.